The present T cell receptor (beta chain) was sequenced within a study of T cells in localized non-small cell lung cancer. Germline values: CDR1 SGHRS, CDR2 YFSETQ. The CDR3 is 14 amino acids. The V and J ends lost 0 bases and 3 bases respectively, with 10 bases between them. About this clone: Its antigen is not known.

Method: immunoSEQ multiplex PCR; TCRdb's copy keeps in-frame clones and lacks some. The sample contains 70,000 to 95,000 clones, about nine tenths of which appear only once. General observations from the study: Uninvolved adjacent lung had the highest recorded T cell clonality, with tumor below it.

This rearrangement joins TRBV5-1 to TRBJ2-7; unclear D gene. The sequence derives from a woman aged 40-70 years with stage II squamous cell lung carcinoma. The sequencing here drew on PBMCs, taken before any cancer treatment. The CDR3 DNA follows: TGCGCCAGCAGCTTGGAACCAGATTACTACGAGCAGTACTTC. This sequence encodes CASSLEPDYYEQYF.